Sequencing of this TCR beta chain was carried out in a study of T cell changes during pregnancy in multiple sclerosis. This clone is a singleton in its sample. Profiling relied on immunoSEQ multiplex PCR, and the TCRdb table lists in-frame clones only, not all of them. The sample has fewer than 70,000 clones, roughly 94% seen once; the top ten hold 3% to 3.5%. CDR3 length equals 15 residues. From germline, CDR1 is SGHTA and CDR2 FQGNSA. V shed 4 bases and J shed 0 bases, with 9 bases lying between them. The J gene is TRBJ1-4, the V gene TRBV7-2, with D unresolved. The sample consisted of CD8+ T cells from peripheral blood mononuclear cells, taken in the third trimester of pregnancy. The TCR sequence derives from a female donor with multiple sclerosis, enrolled in a pregnancy study. CDR3: CASSWAGSTNEKLFF. CDR3 nucleotides: TGTGCCAGCAGCTGGGCGGGGTCAACTAATGAAAAACTGTTTTTT.